This TCR beta chain was documented in a study of lymphopenia after photon versus proton radiotherapy. TCRdb keeps only in-frame clones here, not all; method: immunoSEQ multiplex PCR. This sample carries 15,000 to 20,000 clones, 84% of them seen once, and the ten largest clones take around 20%. Comment on this clone: At the DNA level, this CDR3 is encoded by other sequences in the same sample as well.

This clonotype originated in a man aged 70-80 years with pancreatic cancer. The input for sequencing was peripheral blood, taken from a patient treated with proton-based radiotherapy.

CDR3 sequence: CASSRGLAGGRETQYF. As DNA, the CDR3 is TGTGCCAGCAGCCGCGGACTAGCGGGAGGGCGGGAGACCCAGTACTTC. The genes are TRBV7-2 and TRBJ2-5; TRBD2 aligns across 15 bases. CDR3 length equals 16 residues. With 5 bases clipped from V and 5 bases from J, the junction kept 6 bases outside the gene matches. Germline V CDR1 and CDR2: SGHTA, FQGNSA. Drawing the rest from reference TRBV7-2 and TRBJ2-5, the complete variable domain is GAGVSQSPSNKVTEKGKDVELRCDPISGHTALYWYRQSLGQGLEFLIYFQGNSAPDKSGLPSDRFSAERTGGSVSTLTIQRTQQEDSAVYLCASSRGLAGGRETQYFGPGTRLLVL.